These 21 T cell receptor beta chains originate from one sample sequenced in a study of CD8 T cells in Susac syndrome. Reverse transcription of about 0.5 to 1 ug RNA was carried out with random hexamers. A single record per CDR3 protein comes from TCRdb applying MiXCR to the immunoSEQ multiplex PCR reads. This sample has around 270,000 distinct CDR3 sequences, with 89% found just once. What was sequenced was CD8+ T cells from PBMCs. The receptors shown here come from a human donor with multiple sclerosis.

The V and J genes are TRBV6-5 and TRBJ1-1, with 9 bases fitting TRBD1. After removal of 5 bases from V and 3 bases from J, the junction contained 7 bases not matched to a gene. The CDR3 runs 15 residues. The germline V gene has CDR1 MNHEY and CDR2 SVGAGI. The CDR3, as DNA: TGTGCCAGCAGTCAGGGACAGGGTGGGGACACTGAAGCTTTCTTT. This gives the protein CASSQGQGGDTEAFF.

The chain has TRBV4-1 and TRBJ1-1; a weak D match, TRBD1 (5 bases). Germline V gene lookup returns CDR1 MGHRA and CDR2 YSYEKL. The V end lost 0 bases, the J end lost 5 bases, and 13 bases lay between the germline ends. CDR3 size: 15 residues. The CDR3, as DNA: TGCGCCAGCAGCCAAGATAGAGGGGAGGGGACTGAAGCTTTCTTT. Translating it yields CASSQDRGEGTEAFF.

The chain employs TRBV9 and TRBJ2-1; 7 nucleotides align to TRBD2. Germline V CDR1 and CDR2: SGDLS, YYNGEE. This CDR3 is 15 amino acids long. Unmatched junction bases numbered 13, after V lost 4 bases and J lost 9 bases. CDR3 sequence reads: CASSNGGTPSGEQFF. The CDR3 DNA reads as TGTGCCAGCAGCAACGGGGGGACCCCCTCCGGTGAGCAGTTCTTC.

The rearrangement uses TRBV5-4 and TRBJ1-1, with D possibly being TRBD1 (5 bases). Trimming removed 0 bases from V and 2 bases from J, with 14 bases in between. The length of the CDR3 is 16 residues. The germline V gene has CDR1 SGHNT and CDR2 YYREEE (reference sequence). The CDR3 loop reads CASSLVPGLANTEAFF. CDR3 nucleotides: TGTGCCAGCAGCTTGGTTCCGGGACTAGCTAACACTGAAGCTTTCTTT.

The chain employs TRBV29-1 and TRBJ2-1; D gene uncertain. This CDR3 has 11 residues. The germline CDR1 and CDR2 sequences are SQVTM and ANQGSEA. Between the trimmed V and J ends, which lost 3 bases and 2 bases, there was a span of 2 bases. CDR3 sequence: CSVDAYNEQFF. The CDR3, as DNA: TGCAGCGTTGATGCCTACAATGAGCAGTTCTTC.

The rearrangement uses TRBV28 and TRBJ2-7; 9 positions match TRBD2. This CDR3 is 13 amino acids long. Unmatched junction bases numbered 5, after V lost 7 bases and J lost 4 bases. The germline CDR1 and CDR2 sequences are MDHEN and SYDVKM. CDR3 sequence (DNA): TGTGCCAGCAAGGGACTAGCTCTTTACGAGCAGTACTTC. Translation gives CASKGLALYEQYF. Full variable domain (rest looked up from reference TRBV28 and TRBJ2-7): DVKVTQSSRYLVKRTGEKVFLECVQDMDHENMFWYRQDPGLGLRLIYFSYDVKMKEKGDIPEGYSVSREKKERFSLILESASTNQTSMYLCASKGLALYEQYFGPGTRLTVT.

The chain uses TRBV6-5 and TRBJ1-1; 11 bases are shared with TRBD1. This CDR3 spans 15 amino acids. Germline V lookup: CDR1 MNHEY, CDR2 SVGAGI. With 4 bases clipped from V and 5 bases from J, the junction kept 6 bases outside the gene matches. This chain's CDR3 is CASSFVGQGATEAFF. The CDR3 DNA reads as TGTGCCAGCAGTTTCGTAGGACAGGGGGCTACTGAAGCTTTCTTT.

This rearrangement joins TRBV19 to TRBJ1-5; a possible D gene is TRBD1 (6 bases). With 3 bases removed from V and 7 bases from J, the gap between germline ends came to 13 bases. The V gene's germline CDR1 is LNHDA and CDR2 SQIVND (reference sequence). The CDR3 spans 14 residues. CDR3 in DNA: TGTGCCAGTAGTATTCTGGACAGCCCGCAGCCCCAGCATTTT. Its protein product is CASSILDSPQPQHF.

The rearrangement uses TRBV6-6 and TRBJ1-1; 10 positions agree with TRBD1. Trimming removed 6 bases from V and 1 base from J; junction bases left unmatched: 5. The CDR3 has 15 amino acids. CDR1 MNHNY and CDR2 SVGAGI come from the germline V gene (reference sequence). The CDR3 DNA sequence: TGTGCCAGCAGGACCCGGGACAGGGGGAACACTGAAGCTTTCTTT. Translated, it gives CASRTRDRGNTEAFF.

V is TRBV29-1 and J is TRBJ2-7, with TRBD1 matching 9 bases. J was trimmed by 4 bases and V by 4 bases; bases with no gene match: 8. Germline V CDR1 and CDR2: SQVTM, ANQGSEA. The CDR3 has 14 residues. In DNA, the CDR3 is TGCAGCGTTGCCGGGACAGGGTTCAATTACGAGCAGTACTTC. This gives the protein CSVAGTGFNYEQYF.

J is TRBJ1-2 and V is TRBV19; D is perhaps TRBD1 (5 bases). The CDR3 sequence is 16 residues long. V lost 6 bases and J 8 bases, leaving 25 bases between the germline ends. Germline loops: CDR1 LNHDA, CDR2 SQIVND (reference sequence). DNA of the CDR3: TGTGCCAGTAGATCTTCAAGCGGACATCCGACCTCCGGCTACACCTTC. It specifies CASRSSSGHPTSGYTF. The full variable domain, its missing parts supplied by reference TRBV19 and TRBJ1-2, is DGGITQSPKYLFRKEGQNVTLSCEQNLNHDAMYWYRQDPGQGLRLIYYSQIVNDFQKGDIAEGYSVSREKKESFPLTVTSAQKNPTAFYLCASRSSSGHPTSGYTFGSGTRLTVV.

The rearrangement links TRBV30 to TRBJ2-1, with 9 bases lining up with TRBD2. With 5 bases clipped from V and 6 bases from J, the junction kept 11 bases outside the gene matches. CDR1 and CDR2 (germline): GTSNPN, SVGIG (reference sequence). The CDR3 totals 15 residues. The CDR3 region has the DNA TGTGCCTGGTTTGAGGATAGCGGGGGCATCAATGAGCAGTTCTTC. This codes for CAWFEDSGGINEQFF.

The rearrangement links TRBV20-1 to TRBJ2-7; 9 bases fit TRBD2. Germline V lookup: CDR1 DFQATT, CDR2 SNEGSKA (reference sequence). V gave up 4 bases and J gave up 4 bases; unmatched junction bases: 8. The CDR3 runs to 14 residues. In DNA form, the CDR3 reads TGCAGTGCTAACGACCTTAGCGGGAGTTACGAGCAGTACTTC. Encoded protein: CSANDLSGSYEQYF.

This clonotype came up a few times. The rearrangement links TRBV7-2 to TRBJ2-7; a possible D gene is TRBD1 (6 bases). Germline lookup yields CDR1 SGHTA and CDR2 FQGNSA. There are 14 residues in the CDR3. The V end was cut by 1 base, the J end by 3 bases, with 10 bases between. For the CDR3, the DNA is TGTGCCAGCAGCTTAGGTACAGGGATCTACGAGCAGTACTTC. Residues: CASSLGTGIYEQYF.

The rearrangement joins TRBV3-1 to TRBJ1-1; maybe TRBD1 (5 bases). In germline, CDR1 is LGHDT, CDR2 YNNKEL (reference sequence). The V end was cut by 0 bases, the J end by 1 base, with 12 bases between. The CDR3 covers 16 residues. The CDR3 DNA sequence: TGTGCCAGCAGCCAAGAGGGGCCTGCAGGGAACACTGAAGCTTTCTTT. Protein sequence: CASSQEGPAGNTEAFF. Full variable domain (missing parts from reference TRBV3-1 and TRBJ1-1): DTAVSQTPKYLVTQMGNDKSIKCEQNLGHDTMYWYKQDSKKFLKIMFSYNNKELIINETVPNRFSPKSPDKAHLNLHINSLELGDSAVYFCASSQEGPAGNTEAFFGQGTRLTVV.

The chain combines TRBV20-1 with TRBJ1-1; D gene uncertain. The germline CDR1 and CDR2 sequences are DFQATT and SNEGSKA (reference sequence). The CDR3 is 14 residues long. Trimming left V 0 bases short and J 4 bases short, with 12 bases between. CDR3 sequence (DNA): TGCAGTGCTAGAGACCACGAGTTAGGCACTGAAGCTTTCTTT. Protein sequence: CSARDHELGTEAFF.

This clonotype was counted once. The genes are TRBV5-4 and TRBJ2-1; TRBD1 aligns across 7 bases. Germline V gene lookup returns CDR1 SGHNT and CDR2 YYREEE (reference sequence). V lost 4 bases to trimming and J lost 8 bases; unmatched junction nucleotides: 9. The CDR3 spans 14 residues. The CDR3 region has the DNA TGTGCCAGCAGCCAAAGCGACAGGGCGGATGAGCAGTTCTTC. It translates to CASSQSDRADEQFF.

V is TRBV29-1 and J is TRBJ2-5, with TRBD1 matching over 7 bases. The V segment lost 3 bases and the J segment 2 bases; nucleotides outside the gene matches: 6. The CDR3 runs 14 residues. Germline V gives CDR1 SQVTM, CDR2 ANQGSEA. The chain's CDR3 is CSVEGQLTQETQYF. DNA for the CDR3: TGCAGCGTTGAGGGACAGCTGACTCAAGAGACCCAGTACTTC.

V is TRBV5-4 and J is TRBJ2-7; TRBD2 matches at 8 bases. The CDR3 has 14 amino acids. Germline CDR1 reads SGHNT; CDR2 reads YYREEE (reference sequence). Losses at the gene ends were 4 bases for V and 0 bases for J; bases not matched to a gene: 3. The CDR3 DNA follows: TGTGCCAGCAGCGGCGGGGGGTTCTCCTACGAGCAGTACTTC. It specifies CASSGGGFSYEQYF.

The chain is built from TRBV20-1 and TRBJ2-2; 9 positions agree with TRBD2. The ends lost 1 base at V and 7 bases at J; junction bases unmatched: 10. Per the germline V gene, CDR1 is DFQATT and CDR2 is SNEGSKA (reference sequence). The CDR3 spans 16 residues. This CDR3 reads CSARGLTSGVDGELFF. CDR3 DNA sequence: TGCAGTGCTAGAGGGTTGACTAGCGGAGTCGACGGGGAGCTGTTTTTT.

The V call is TRBV28, the J call TRBJ1-2; 10 positions agree with TRBD1. CDR3 length: 15 residues. V lost 4 bases, J lost 3 bases, and 5 bases stayed unmatched. CDR1 and CDR2 (germline): MDHEN, SYDVKM. The chain's CDR3 is CASSSGTGVYYGYTF. CDR3 DNA: TGTGCCAGCAGTTCCGGGACAGGGGTTTACTATGGCTACACCTTC.